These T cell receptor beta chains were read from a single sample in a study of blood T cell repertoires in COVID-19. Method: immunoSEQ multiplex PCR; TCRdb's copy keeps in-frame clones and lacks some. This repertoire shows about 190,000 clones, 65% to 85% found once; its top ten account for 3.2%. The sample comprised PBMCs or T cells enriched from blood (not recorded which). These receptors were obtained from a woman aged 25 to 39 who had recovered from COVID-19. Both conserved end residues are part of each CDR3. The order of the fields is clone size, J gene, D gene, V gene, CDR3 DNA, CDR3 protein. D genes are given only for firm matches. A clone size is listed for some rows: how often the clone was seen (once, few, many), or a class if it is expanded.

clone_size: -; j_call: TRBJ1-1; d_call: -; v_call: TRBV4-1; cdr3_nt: TGCGCCAGCAGCCAAGATAACAGGATTAGGGACACTGAAGCTTTCTTT; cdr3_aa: CASSQDNRIRDTEAFF
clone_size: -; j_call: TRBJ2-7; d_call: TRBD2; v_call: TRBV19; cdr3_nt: TGTGCCAGTAGCAGGGACTATCGGGTCGAGCAGTACTTC; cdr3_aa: CASSRDYRVEQYF
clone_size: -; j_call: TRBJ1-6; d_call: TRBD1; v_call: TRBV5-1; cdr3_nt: TGCGCCAGCAGCTTGGGGCAGGGGGATAGTTCACCCCTCCACTTT; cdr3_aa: CASSLGQGDSSPLHF
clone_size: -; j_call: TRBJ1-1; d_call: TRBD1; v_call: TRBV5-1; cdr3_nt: TGCGCCAGCAGCTGGGACCCGGCAGGGGGCCTGATCACTGAAGCTTTCTTT; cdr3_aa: CASSWDPAGGLITEAFF
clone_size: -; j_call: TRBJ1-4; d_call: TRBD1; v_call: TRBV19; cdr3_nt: TGTGCCAGTAGTACCGGGACAGACATATTTAATGAAAAACTGTTTTTT; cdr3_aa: CASSTGTDIFNEKLFF
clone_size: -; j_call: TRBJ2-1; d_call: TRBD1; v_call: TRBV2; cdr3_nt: TGTGCCAGCAGGCTTGGGACAGGGCTCCATGAGCAGTTCTTC; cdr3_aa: CASRLGTGLHEQFF
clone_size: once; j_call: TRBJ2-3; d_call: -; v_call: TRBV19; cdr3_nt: TGTGCCAGTAGTAAGGAGGAGACTGCTAGCACAGATACGCAGTATTTT; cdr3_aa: CASSKEETASTDTQYF
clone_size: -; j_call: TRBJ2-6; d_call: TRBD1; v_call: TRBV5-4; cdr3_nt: TGTGCCAGCAGCCTGGGGACAGTTAACTCTGGGGCCAACGTCCTGACTTTC; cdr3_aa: CASSLGTVNSGANVLTF
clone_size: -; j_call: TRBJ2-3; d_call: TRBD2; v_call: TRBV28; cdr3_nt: TGTGCCAGCAGTGGGGGTGAACTAGCGGGCCCAGATACGCAGTATTTT; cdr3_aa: CASSGGELAGPDTQYF
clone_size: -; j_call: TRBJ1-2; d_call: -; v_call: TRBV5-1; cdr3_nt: TGCGCCAGCAGCTTGGTTGGGCCTGAAGATGGCTACACCTTC; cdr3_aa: CASSLVGPEDGYTF
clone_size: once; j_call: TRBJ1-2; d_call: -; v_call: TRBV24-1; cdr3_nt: TGTGCCACCAGTGATGTAACCGGGCACGGGGGAGGCTATGGCTACACCTTC; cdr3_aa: CATSDVTGHGGGYGYTF
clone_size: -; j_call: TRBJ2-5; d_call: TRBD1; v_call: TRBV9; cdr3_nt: TGTGCCAGCAGCGTACTCACGCCCGGGACAGCTATTCAAGAGACCCAGTACTTC; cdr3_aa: CASSVLTPGTAIQETQYF
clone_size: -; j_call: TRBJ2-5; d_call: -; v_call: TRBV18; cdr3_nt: TGTGCCAGCTCAGCGACTCAAGAGACCCAGTACTTC; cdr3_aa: CASSATQETQYF
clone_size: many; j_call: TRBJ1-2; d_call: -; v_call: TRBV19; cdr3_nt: TGTGCCAGTAGTATGTGGCAGGAAAACTATGGCTACACCTTC; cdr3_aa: CASSMWQENYGYTF
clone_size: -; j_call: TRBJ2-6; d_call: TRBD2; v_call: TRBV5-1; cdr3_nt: TGCGCCAGCAGCTTGGTGCAAGGGGAGGGCGGGGCGCTCTCTGGGGCCAACGTCCTGACTTTC; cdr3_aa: CASSLVQGEGGALSGANVLTF
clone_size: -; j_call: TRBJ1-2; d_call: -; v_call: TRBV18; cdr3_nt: TGTGCCAGCTCACCACCGGGCTTATATGGCTACACCTTC; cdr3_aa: CASSPPGLYGYTF
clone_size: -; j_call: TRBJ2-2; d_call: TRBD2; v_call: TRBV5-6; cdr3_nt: TGTGCCAGCAGCTCCCCGATGGCTAGCGGGGGGGCGGACACCGGGGAGCTGTTTTTT; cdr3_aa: CASSSPMASGGADTGELFF
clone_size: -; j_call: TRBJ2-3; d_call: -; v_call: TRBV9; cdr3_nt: TGTGCCAGCAGCGAGACTAGTTCCGCAGATACGCAGTATTTT; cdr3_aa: CASSETSSADTQYF
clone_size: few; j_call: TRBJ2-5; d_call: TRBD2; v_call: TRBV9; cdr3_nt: TGTGCCAGCAGCTCAACTGGGCTAGCGGGAGAGACCCAGTACTTC; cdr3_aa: CASSSTGLAGETQYF
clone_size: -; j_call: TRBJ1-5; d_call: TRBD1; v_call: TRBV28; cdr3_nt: TGTGCCAGCAGTCGACGGACAGGGGGAGGAAAGGGCAATCAGCCCCAGCATTTT; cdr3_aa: CASSRRTGGGKGNQPQHF
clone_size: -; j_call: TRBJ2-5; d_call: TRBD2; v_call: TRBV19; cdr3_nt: TGTGCCAGTAGTATTGCCCAGACTAGCAGGGAGACCCAGTACTTC; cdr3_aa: CASSIAQTSRETQYF
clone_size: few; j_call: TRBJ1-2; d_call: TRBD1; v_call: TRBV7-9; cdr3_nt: TGTGCCAGCAGCTTAGGAGGACAGGGTGGCTACACCTTC; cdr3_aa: CASSLGGQGGYTF
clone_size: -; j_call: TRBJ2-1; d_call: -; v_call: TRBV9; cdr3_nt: TGTGCCAGCAGCGACATCGGGGTACCCGGCAATGAGCAGTTCTTC; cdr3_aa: CASSDIGVPGNEQFF
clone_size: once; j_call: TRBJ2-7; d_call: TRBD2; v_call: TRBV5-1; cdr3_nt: TGCGCCAGCAGCTTGGGGGCGACTAGCGGGAGCGAGCAGTACTTC; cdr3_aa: CASSLGATSGSEQYF
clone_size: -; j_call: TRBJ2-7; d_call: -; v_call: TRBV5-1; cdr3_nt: TGCGCCAGCAGCTTGGACACCTCCTACGAGCAGTACTTC; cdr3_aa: CASSLDTSYEQYF
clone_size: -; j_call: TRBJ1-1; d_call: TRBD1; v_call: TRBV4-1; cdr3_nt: TGCGCCAGCAGCCAAGAGGGTAGGCAGGGGGACACTGAAGCTTTCTTT; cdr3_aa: CASSQEGRQGDTEAFF
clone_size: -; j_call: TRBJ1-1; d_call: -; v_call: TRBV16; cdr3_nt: TGTGCCAGCAGCTTGTCTCTAGGGGTTGGGGCTGAAGCTTTCTTT; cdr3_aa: CASSLSLGVGAEAFF
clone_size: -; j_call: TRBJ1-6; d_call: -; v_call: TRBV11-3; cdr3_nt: TGTGCCAGCCCAGGCGGACAGAGGAATTCACCCCTCCACTTT; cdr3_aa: CASPGGQRNSPLHF
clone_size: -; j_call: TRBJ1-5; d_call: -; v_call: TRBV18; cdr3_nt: TGTGCCAGCTCACCTTTGGGCAGGGGTAATCAGCCCCAGCATTTT; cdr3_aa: CASSPLGRGNQPQHF
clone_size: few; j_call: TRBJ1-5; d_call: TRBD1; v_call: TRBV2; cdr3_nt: TGTGCCAGCAGCCACCGGACAGGCCGCAACGTATATCAGCCCCAGCATTTT; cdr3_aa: CASSHRTGRNVYQPQHF
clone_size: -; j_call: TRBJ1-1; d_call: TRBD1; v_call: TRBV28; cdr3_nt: TGTGCCATCCCGCCGAGGGGGCTTAACACTGAAGCTTTCTTT; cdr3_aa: CAIPPRGLNTEAFF
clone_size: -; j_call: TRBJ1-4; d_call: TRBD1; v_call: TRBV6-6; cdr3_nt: TGTGCCAGCAGTCTCCCCAGGGGGCCGGCTAATGAAAAACTGTTTTTT; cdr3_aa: CASSLPRGPANEKLFF
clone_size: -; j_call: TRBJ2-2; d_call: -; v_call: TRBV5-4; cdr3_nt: TGTGCCAGCAGCGGGCTTGTGAACACCGGGGAGCTGTTTTTT; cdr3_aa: CASSGLVNTGELFF
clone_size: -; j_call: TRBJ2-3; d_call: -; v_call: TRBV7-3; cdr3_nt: TGTGCCAGCAGCTCCGGGGTAACGCAGTATTTT; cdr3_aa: CASSSGVTQYF
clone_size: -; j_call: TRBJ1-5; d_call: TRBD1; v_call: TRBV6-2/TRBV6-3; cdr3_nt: TGTGCCAGCAGTCGGACCCGACAGGGGCCGCGATGGGGTCATCAGCCCCAGCATTTT; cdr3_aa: CASSRTRQGPRWGHQPQHF
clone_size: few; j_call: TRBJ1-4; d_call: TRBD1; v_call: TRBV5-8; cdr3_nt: TGTGCCAGCAGCTTTGGGGACAGGGGAAAGGTCGAAAAACTGTTTTTT; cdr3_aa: CASSFGDRGKVEKLFF
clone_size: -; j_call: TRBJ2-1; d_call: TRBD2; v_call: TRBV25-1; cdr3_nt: TGTGCCAGCAGTGCGGGTGGGCTAGCGGGGGTCAATGAGCAGTTCTTC; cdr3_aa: CASSAGGLAGVNEQFF
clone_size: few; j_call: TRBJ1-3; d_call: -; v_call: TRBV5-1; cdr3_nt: TGCGCCAGCAGCTTAACGACACTGAGCTCTGGAAACACCATATATTTT; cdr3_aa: CASSLTTLSSGNTIYF
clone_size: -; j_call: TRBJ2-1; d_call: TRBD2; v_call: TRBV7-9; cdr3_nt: TGTGCCAGCAGCTTACTAGCGGGGGGGCAGTTCTTC; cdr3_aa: CASSLLAGGQFF
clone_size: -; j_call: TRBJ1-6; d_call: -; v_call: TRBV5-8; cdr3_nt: TGTGCCAGCAGCGTCAGGTCTGGGCCACCCCTCCACTTT; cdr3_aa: CASSVRSGPPLHF
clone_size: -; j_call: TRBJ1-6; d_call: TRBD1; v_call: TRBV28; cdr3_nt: TGTGCCAGCAGTCCCCCAGGGGGCGGTAATAATTCACCCCTCCACTTT; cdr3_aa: CASSPPGGGNNSPLHF
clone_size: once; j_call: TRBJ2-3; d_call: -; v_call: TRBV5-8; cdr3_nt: TGTGCCAGCAGCTTGGGGGGTACTAGCTCAGATACGCAGTATTTT; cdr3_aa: CASSLGGTSSDTQYF
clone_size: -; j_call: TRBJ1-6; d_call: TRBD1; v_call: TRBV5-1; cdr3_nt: TGCGCCAGCAGCCGAGGACAGGATAATTCACCCCTCCACTTT; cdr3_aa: CASSRGQDNSPLHF
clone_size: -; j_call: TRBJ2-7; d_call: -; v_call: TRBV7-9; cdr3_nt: TGTGCCAGCAGCTTCAGGGGAGGGTACGAGCAGTACTTC; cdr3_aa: CASSFRGGYEQYF
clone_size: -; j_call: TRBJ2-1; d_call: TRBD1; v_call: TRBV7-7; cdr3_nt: TGTGCTAGCAGCTTTCAGGGGGCTAATGAGCAGTTCTTC; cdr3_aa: CASSFQGANEQFF
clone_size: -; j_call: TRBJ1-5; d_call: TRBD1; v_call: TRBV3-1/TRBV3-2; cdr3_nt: TGTGCCAGCAGCCCCCGACAGGGGAGTCAGCCCCAGCATTTT; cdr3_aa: CASSPRQGSQPQHF
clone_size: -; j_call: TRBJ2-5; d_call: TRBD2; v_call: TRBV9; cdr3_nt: TGTGCCAGCAGCGCCCGTTCGGGACTAGCGGGGGGTTCAGACCAAGAGACCCAGTACTTC; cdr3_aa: CASSARSGLAGGSDQETQYF
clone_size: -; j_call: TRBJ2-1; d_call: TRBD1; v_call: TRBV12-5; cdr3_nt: TGTGCTAGTGGTTTCCCGGGACAGGGGATCAATGAGCAGTTCTTC; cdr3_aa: CASGFPGQGINEQFF
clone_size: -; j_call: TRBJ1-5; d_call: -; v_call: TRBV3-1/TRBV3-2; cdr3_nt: TGTGCCAGCAGCCATCGGGGGTTTTTTCAGCCCCAGCATTTT; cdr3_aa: CASSHRGFFQPQHF